The rows below give T cell receptor beta chains drawn from one sample of a study of glioma-infiltrating T cells after dendritic cell vaccination. This table comes from immunoSEQ multiplex PCR, and its TCRdb copy is limited to in-frame clones, with some not included. The sample holds roughly 85,000 clones, 85% seen once. Sequenced here: blood, sampled after dendritic cell vaccination. The source is a human donor with glioblastoma. CDR3s leave out the opening cysteine and the closing phenylalanine or tryptophan.

V: TRBV7-9; J: TRBJ1-4; CDR3: ASSLAQGHNEKLF
V: TRBV27; J: TRBJ2-7; CDR3: ASMVGRGSYEQY
V: TRBV7-2; J: TRBJ1-1; CDR3: ASSLRGNTEAF
V: TRBV4-1; J: TRBJ1-4; CDR3: ASSRRALDRDEKLF
V: TRBV18; J: TRBJ2-5; CDR3: ASSPLPGGGETQY
V: TRBV7-2; J: TRBJ2-7; CDR3: ASSLVRDSYEQY
V: TRBV5-6; J: TRBJ1-5; CDR3: ASSFKRTNQPQH
V: TRBV5-1; J: TRBJ2-7; CDR3: ASSAGTVSYEQY
V: TRBV2; J: TRBJ2-7; CDR3: ASKEFIREQY
V: TRBV6-1; J: TRBJ2-7; CDR3: ASTDDIPWAYEQY
V: TRBV28; J: TRBJ2-1; CDR3: ASSLGGSSYNEQF
V: TRBV15; J: TRBJ1-2; CDR3: ATSRGDNYGCT
V: TRBV7-2; J: TRBJ2-1; CDR3: ASSLEFGQGNEQF
V: TRBV29-1; J: TRBJ2-3; CDR3: SVGGTNTDTQY
V: TRBV9; J: TRBJ1-3; CDR3: ASSVDRQTPGNTIY
V: TRBV28; J: TRBJ1-4; CDR3: ASSPGTGQKLF
V: TRBV2; J: TRBJ1-5; CDR3: ASSEEGLGVNQPQH
V: TRBV29-1; J: TRBJ2-5; CDR3: SVLFPPGQGALRRAGTQY
V: TRBV6-6; J: TRBJ2-1; CDR3: ASSYFREGYNEQF
V: TRBV5-1; J: TRBJ2-7; CDR3: ASSLWGGFSYEQY
V: TRBV9; J: TRBJ1-5; CDR3: ASSVEGVSNQPQH
V: TRBV21-1; J: TRBJ2-7; CDR3: ASSTSIAGPYYEQY
V: TRBV2; J: TRBJ1-5; CDR3: ASTSDRRPNQPQH
V: TRBV19; J: TRBJ1-4; CDR3: ASSREKLF